What follows describes a single T cell receptor beta chain. This clonotype was detected a few times. This receptor's antigen is unknown. Within one base of it there is no much larger clone, and no base qualities were kept. For CDR1 and CDR2, the germline V gene lists MGHRA and YSYEKL. Reading from cysteine to phenylalanine, the CDR3 counts 16 amino acids. CDR3 DNA is the only sequence kept; it has 48 bases, read in frame from the first base. V loses 0 bases at its end and J loses 3 bases; junction bases beyond the gene matches: 8. Libraries were prepared through RT-PCR. The instrument was an Illumina HiSeq 2500. The public reads were quality trimmed at Q25 with fastp and then assembled into clones with MiXCR by TCRdb, keeping productive beta chains. All rows with the same CDR3 protein become a single entry with the most common DNA and genes. The sample table holds more than 150,000 distinct CDR3 sequences, of which roughly 10% were seen once. Together, the top ten hold about a third of the sample.

The sample is drawn from a study of response to subunit inactivated influenza vaccine (dated by TCRdb to 2016 to 2019). Study-level background: To follow how T cells responded to a trivalent subunit inactivated influenza vaccine, the researchers relied on deep quantitative profiling of the T cell receptor repertoire.

Overall study results and their limits: The authors proposed that each seasonal influenza vaccination may bring in only a limited number of new T cells.

The TCR sequence derives from a man between 45 and 75 years old who received an inactivated influenza vaccine. Donor details come from another sample of the same person, matched by shared clones. Recombination linked TRBV4-1 to TRBJ2-7; 7 bases in between match TRBD1. The source was CD8+ T cells sorted from PBMCs, collected roughly 24 months after vaccination. The CDR3 region reads CASSQDKGTEIYEQYF. The nucleotides are TGCGCCAGCAGCCAAGACAAAGGGACAGAGATCTACGAGCAGTACTTC.